These T cell receptor beta chains were read from a single sample in a study of CD8 T cells in Susac syndrome. A single record per CDR3 protein comes from TCRdb applying MiXCR to the immunoSEQ multiplex PCR reads. The sample includes roughly 250,000 distinct CDR3 sequences, 90% to 97% of them seen just once. Sequencing was carried out using CD4+ T cells from PBMCs. The receptors stem from a human donor with Susac syndrome. CDR3s include the opening cysteine and the closing phenylalanine or tryptophan. D genes are given only for firm matches. Clone size, where shown, is once, few, many, or a class for clones that have expanded.

NA,TRBD1,TRBV23-1,TRBJ1-4,CASSPEETGVSFLFF,TGCGCCAGCAGTCCAGAGGAGACAGGGGTTTCATTTCTGTTTTTT
NA,NA,TRBV5-1,TRBJ2-5,CASSLGPGQLETQYF,TGCGCCAGCAGCTTGGGACCGGGACAATTGGAGACCCAGTACTTC
NA,TRBD2,TRBV4-2,TRBJ2-5,CASSQGPPLAGGETQYF,TGTGCCAGCAGCCAAGGCCCCCCACTAGCGGGAGGTGAGACCCAGTACTTC
NA,NA,TRBV30,TRBJ1-6,CACVGRVNSPLHF,TGTGCCTGTGTCGGACGGGTTAATTCACCCCTCCACTTT
NA,NA,TRBV5-4,TRBJ1-1,CAWTPSGNTEAFF,TGTGCCTGGACCCCCAGCGGGAACACTGAAGCTTTCTTT
NA,TRBD1,TRBV24-1,TRBJ2-7,CATSDPTGFEQYF,TGTGCCACCAGTGATCCGACAGGGTTCGAGCAGTACTTC
NA,NA,TRBV12-3/TRBV12-4,TRBJ2-6,CASTASSGANVLTF,TGTGCCAGCACCGCGAGCTCTGGGGCCAACGTCCTGACTTTC
NA,TRBD1,TRBV20-1,TRBJ1-2,CSARNDRVSYGYTF,TGCAGTGCTAGAAATGACAGGGTTAGCTATGGCTACACCTTC
NA,NA,TRBV11-2,TRBJ1-1,CASSVVSDTEAFF,TGTGCCAGCAGCGTTGTCAGCGACACTGAAGCTTTCTTT
NA,NA,TRBV20-1,TRBJ2-1,CSALDQLGRGRGEQFF,TGCAGTGCTCTTGACCAGCTAGGTCGGGGAAGGGGTGAGCAGTTCTTC
once,TRBD2,TRBV9,TRBJ2-1,CASSLTWTSGSYEQFF,TGTGCCAGCAGCCTTACATGGACTAGCGGGAGCTATGAGCAGTTCTTC
NA,NA,TRBV30,TRBJ1-2,CAWSASGALGYTF,TGTGCCTGGAGTGCGTCCGGGGCGTTGGGCTACACCTTC
NA,TRBD1,TRBV29-1,TRBJ2-7,CSVGRRLGQGAREQYF,TGCAGCGTCGGGAGAAGGTTAGGACAGGGGGCGAGGGAGCAGTACTTC
NA,NA,TRBV9,TRBJ2-6,CASSQDLAGANVLTF,TGTGCCAGCAGTCAAGACTTAGCCGGGGCCAACGTCCTGACTTTC
NA,NA,TRBV18,TRBJ1-5,CASSPPGGVQPQHF,TGTGCCAGCTCACCACCCGGGGGAGTGCAGCCCCAGCATTTT
NA,NA,TRBV5-1,TRBJ2-1,CASSLAAYTEQFF,TGCGCCAGCAGCTTGGCGGCGTACACTGAGCAGTTCTTC
NA,NA,TRBV23-1,TRBJ2-7,CAPNSGSYEQYF,TGCGCCCCCAATAGCGGCTCCTACGAGCAGTACTTC
NA,NA,TRBV29-1,TRBJ1-1,CSVKDMNTEAFF,TGCAGCGTTAAGGACATGAACACTGAAGCTTTCTTT
NA,NA,TRBV6-1,TRBJ1-1,CASSDGANTEAFF,TGTGCCAGCAGTGATGGGGCGAACACTGAAGCTTTCTTT
NA,TRBD1,TRBV30,TRBJ1-2,CAWTGDSLDYGYTF,TGTGCCTGGACAGGGGACAGTCTAGACTATGGCTACACCTTC
NA,TRBD1,TRBV20-1,TRBJ2-7,CSARRGQSFEQYF,TGCAGTGCTAGAAGGGGACAGTCCTTCGAGCAGTACTTC
NA,NA,TRBV29-1,TRBJ1-1,CSVEWVADWRAFF,TGCAGCGTTGAATGGGTTGCTGATTGGAGAGCTTTCTTT
NA,NA,TRBV27,TRBJ2-6,CASCDLWGANVLTF,TGTGCCAGCTGTGACCTGTGGGGGGCCAACGTCCTGACTTTC
NA,NA,TRBV29-1,TRBJ2-6,CSVARKPGANVLTF,TGCAGCGTTGCCAGGAAACCTGGGGCCAACGTCCTGACTTTC
NA,NA,TRBV20-1,TRBJ1-4,CSVYSGVGEKLFF,TGCAGTGTTTATTCCGGGGTGGGTGAAAAACTGTTTTTT
NA,NA,TRBV5-6,TRBJ1-3,CASSLQGVGNTIYF,TGTGCCAGCAGCTTACAGGGAGTGGGAAACACCATATATTTT
NA,NA,TRBV27,TRBJ2-7,CASRESYEQYF,TGTGCCAGCAGGGAGTCCTACGAGCAGTACTTC
NA,TRBD2,TRBV29-1,TRBJ2-5,CSVYRGGRETQYF,TGCAGCGTTTACCGGGGAGGGCGAGAGACCCAGTACTTC
NA,NA,TRBV11-2,TRBJ2-7,CASSLGGTSSAYEQYF,TGTGCCAGCAGCCTGGGGGGCACTAGTTCTGCGTACGAGCAGTACTTC
once,NA,TRBV13,TRBJ1-2,CASSSGPQRGYTF,TGTGCCAGCAGCTCTGGGCCACAGAGGGGCTACACCTTC
NA,NA,TRBV6-6,TRBJ1-5,CASRLVGGKPQHF,TGTGCCAGCAGGCTGGTGGGGGGAAAGCCCCAGCATTTT
NA,NA,TRBV18,TRBJ1-1,CASSPLYTNTEAFF,TGTGCCAGCTCACCACTTTACACGAACACTGAAGCTTTCTTT
NA,NA,TRBV29-1,TRBJ1-1,CSVEGSTEAFF,TGCAGCGTTGAAGGTAGCACTGAAGCTTTCTTT
NA,NA,TRBV28,TRBJ2-6,CASSPHHRSSGANVLTF,TGTGCCAGCAGTCCTCACCACAGGAGCTCTGGGGCCAACGTCCTGACTTTC
NA,NA,TRBV30,TRBJ1-1,CAWRKQAPNSGTEAFF,TGTGCCTGGAGGAAACAGGCGCCCAACTCGGGCACTGAAGCTTTCTTT
NA,NA,TRBV25-1,TRBJ1-2,CASSEGGGGYTF,TGTGCCAGCAGTGAAGGGGGTGGGGGCTACACCTTC
NA,TRBD2,TRBV12-3/TRBV12-4,TRBJ2-1,CASSKFTSGFKDEQFF,TGTGCCAGCAGCAAGTTCACTAGCGGATTCAAGGATGAGCAGTTCTTC
once,NA,TRBV30,TRBJ2-7,CAWSAHGPKTAYEQYF,TGTGCCTGGAGTGCCCACGGGCCTAAAACGGCCTACGAGCAGTACTTC
once,TRBD1,TRBV6-5,TRBJ1-1,CASRPRQGNTEAFF,TGTGCCAGCAGACCCCGACAGGGGAACACTGAAGCTTTCTTT
NA,NA,TRBV20-1,TRBJ1-1,CSAHRVWAFF,TGCAGTGCTCACAGGGTATGGGCTTTCTTT
NA,NA,TRBV29-1,TRBJ1-1,CSVSRNRDTEAFF,TGCAGCGTTAGCCGCAACAGGGACACTGAAGCTTTCTTT
NA,TRBD1,TRBV5-1,TRBJ2-7,CASSWLGQGTSYEQYF,TGCGCCAGCAGCTGGCTCGGACAGGGGACATCCTACGAGCAGTACTTC
NA,NA,TRBV20-1,TRBJ2-7,CSARVPPGRDSAYEQYF,TGCAGTGCTAGAGTCCCGCCTGGCCGGGACTCCGCCTACGAGCAGTACTTC
NA,NA,TRBV2,TRBJ1-5,CASATTPYSNQPQHF,TGTGCCAGCGCTACCACACCGTATAGCAATCAGCCCCAGCATTTT
NA,TRBD2,TRBV20-1,TRBJ2-1,CSARTSEAYNEQFF,TGCAGTGCCCGGACTAGCGAGGCCTACAATGAGCAGTTCTTC
NA,NA,TRBV20-1,TRBJ1-5,CSARDSRRDYSNQPQHF,TGCAGTGCTAGAGATTCGCGAAGGGATTATAGCAATCAGCCCCAGCATTTT
NA,TRBD1,TRBV5-1,TRBJ2-1,CASSSLRTGSGSEQFF,TGCGCCAGCAGCTCCCTGCGGACAGGGAGTGGCAGTGAGCAGTTCTTC
NA,NA,TRBV6-2/TRBV6-3,TRBJ1-2,CASSTPSDALSGYTF,TGTGCCAGCAGCACCCCGTCGGACGCCCTTAGTGGCTACACCTTC
NA,NA,TRBV20-1,TRBJ2-4,CSAPQTVVKNIQYF,TGCAGTGCACCACAGACAGTGGTCAAAAACATTCAGTACTTC
NA,NA,TRBV7-9,TRBJ2-5,CASSFRGPQQETQYF,TGTGCCAGCAGCTTCCGCGGGCCCCAGCAAGAGACCCAGTACTTC
NA,NA,TRBV5-1,TRBJ1-1,CASSLGGDKNTEAFF,TGCGCCAGCAGCTTGGGGGGGGACAAGAACACTGAAGCTTTCTTT
once,NA,TRBV3-1,TRBJ2-1,CASSQDGESSYNEQFF,TGTGCCAGCAGCCAAGATGGGGAGAGCTCCTACAATGAGCAGTTCTTC
NA,NA,TRBV7-2,TRBJ2-1,CASSVPTTTGGSYNEQFF,TGTGCCAGCAGCGTCCCCACTACAACGGGCGGATCCTACAATGAGCAGTTCTTC
NA,TRBD2,TRBV5-1,TRBJ2-1,CASSLRGGESYNEQFF,TGCGCCAGCAGCTTGCGCGGGGGGGAATCCTACAATGAGCAGTTCTTC